This T cell receptor (beta chain) stems from a study of blood T cell repertoires in COVID-19. Overall study: COVID-19 samples from acute and convalescent phases originated in the United States, Italy and Spain. From T cells, B-cell-depleted T cells, or PBMCs came the material, which was cDNA or gDNA.

In the authors' methods: By means of reference gene primer amplification, nucleated cell counts were estimated. The table came from immunoSEQ multiplex PCR; TCRdb's copy has only in-frame clones and leaves some out. Clone size and the V and J calls come from that table; the DNA yielded D and trimming. The sample includes about 200,000 clones, 85% to 90% of them seen just once. The germline V and J ends were trimmed by 6 bases and 4 bases, with 7 bases remaining between them. The CDR3 is 11 amino acids. A word on this clone: The same CDR3 arises from other DNA sequences in this sample as well.

The receptor comes from a man older than 75 with acute or convalescent COVID-19. Sequencing was performed on peripheral blood. The V and J genes are TRBV12-3 or TRBV12-4 and TRBJ2-7; D unresolved. CDR3 DNA: TGTGCCAGCAGCCCAGGTTACGAGCAGTACTTC. As protein: CASSPGYEQYF.